These 7 T cell receptor beta chains were sequenced from one sample in a study of T cell clonotyping in hematopoietic cell transplantation. Libraries were prepared by immunoSEQ multiplex PCR; TCRdb keeps only in-frame clonotypes and omits some of them. Among several thousand clones, around 20% were seen once, and the ten largest hold 21%. Sequences were derived from PBMCs, sampled 180 days after allogeneic stem cell transplant. The source is a male patient under 35 who had an allogeneic stem cell transplant, so the T cells may come from the graft donor. Some clones in this sample may be carry-over from other donors' samples.

The chain is built from TRBV30 and TRBJ1-6, with 8 positions matching TRBD1. This CDR3 region has 15 residues. The germline gives CDR1 GTSNPN, CDR2 SVGIG (reference sequence). V was clipped by 1 base and J by 7 bases; unmatched bases: 6. CDR3 coding DNA: TGTGCCTGGAGTGAAGGACAGGGACCCAATTCACCCCTCCACTTT. Protein sequence: CAWSEGQGPNSPLHF.

This clone was picked up a small number of times. The gene calls are TRBV30 and TRBJ1-2; D might be TRBD1 (6 bases). The CDR3 is 13 amino acids. V gave up 2 bases and J gave up 7 bases, with 14 bases separating them. Per germline, CDR1 GTSNPN and CDR2 SVGIG (reference sequence). CDR3 DNA: TGTGCCTGGAGTCGACAGGATGGAACTGGCTACACCTTC. As protein: CAWSRQDGTGYTF.

The chain joins TRBV30 to TRBJ2-1; D is undetermined. CDR1 and CDR2 from the germline V gene are GTSNPN and SVGIG (reference sequence). This CDR3 contains 14 residues. The V and J ends lost 4 bases and 0 bases respectively, with 10 bases between them. The CDR3 loop reads CAWKAWSSYNEQFF. The CDR3 DNA sequence: TGTGCCTGGAAAGCGTGGAGCTCCTACAATGAGCAGTTCTTC.

The chain is built from TRBV28 and TRBJ2-7, with D uncertain. CDR3 length: 14 amino acids. Looked up from germline, CDR1 is MDHEN and CDR2 is SYDVKM. V shed 3 bases and J shed 3 bases, with 12 bases lying between them. CDR3 coding DNA: TGTGCCAGCAGTTTTTCGGGCAGGAACTACGAGCAGTACTTC. Encoded protein: CASSFSGRNYEQYF.

This clone was observed a handful of times. This chain joins TRBV6-5 and TRBJ2-3; D unresolved. This CDR3 region has 13 residues. V gave up 5 bases and J gave up 6 bases, with 12 bases separating them. Germline-derived CDR1 and CDR2 are MNHEY and SVGAGI. CDR3 amino acids: CASSEDPRDTQYF. DNA for the CDR3: TGTGCCAGCAGTGAAGACCCACGGGATACGCAGTATTTT.

This clone turned up a few times. This chain uses TRBV6-6 with TRBJ2-1, with D possibly called TRBD1 or TRBD2 (5 bases each). Looked up from germline, CDR1 is MNHNY and CDR2 is SVGAGI (reference sequence). This CDR3 is built from 14 residues. Deletions cut 2 bases from V and 7 bases from J, with 12 bases between. CDR3 sequence: CASSYGGPTNEQFF. The CDR3 DNA follows: TGTGCCAGCAGTTACGGGGGACCAACAAATGAGCAGTTCTTC.

The gene calls are TRBV30 and TRBJ2-5; a weak D match, TRBD1 (6 bases). V was cut by 2 bases and J by 0 bases, with 10 bases left in between. The length of the CDR3 is 14 residues. The germline V gene has CDR1 GTSNPN and CDR2 SVGIG (reference sequence). The CDR3 spells CAWSKAGDQETQYF. The CDR3 coding sequence is TGTGCCTGGAGTAAGGCAGGGGACCAAGAGACCCAGTACTTC.